These 23 T cell receptor beta chains were sequenced from one sample in a study of beta chain features in type 1 diabetes. Study-wide points: Shortening of TCRB CDR3s, moderate but significant, appeared in all four CD4+ subsets of Type 1 diabetes patients.

No antigen has been assigned to these receptors. The sequenced template was cDNA made from the entire isolated RNA. Clones were read by immunoSEQ multiplex PCR, and TCRdb kept only the in-frame ones, dropping some. Of 600,000 to 750,000 clones in the sample, roughly 12% were seen once. Sequenced input: naive CD4+ T cells from blood. The origin of the receptors is a man aged 25 to 40 with type 1 diabetes.

In its sample, this clone was seen many times. The CDR3 is CASSRSADTQYF. DNA for the CDR3: TGTGCCAGCAGCCGAAGTGCAGATACGCAGTATTTT. This chain connects TRBV14 to TRBJ2-3; D is uncertain. Trimming pared 4 bases from V and 4 bases from J, leaving 6 bases between. The CDR3 length is 12 residues. The germline CDR1 and CDR2 sequences are SGHDN and FVKESK.

This clone was counted a single time. This sequence joins TRBV11-2 and TRBJ2-2; D is possibly TRBD2 (6 bases). Germline-derived CDR1 and CDR2 are SGHAT and FQNNGV. The CDR3 covers 16 residues. With 5 bases removed from V and 0 bases from J, the gap between germline ends came to 13 bases. CDR3 residues: CASSQAGRTNTGELFF. For the CDR3, the DNA is TGTGCCAGCAGCCAAGCGGGCAGGACGAACACCGGGGAGCTGTTTTTT.

This clone was seen a few times. The chain has TRBV4-1 and TRBJ1-5; 7 nucleotides align to TRBD1. The CDR3 loop spans 16 amino acids. After removal of 0 bases from V and 6 bases from J, the junction contained 8 bases not matched to a gene. Germline CDR1 is MGHRA and CDR2 is YSYEKL. CDR3 protein: CASSQDRGQGVQPQHF. The CDR3 DNA is TGCGCCAGCAGCCAAGATAGGGGGCAGGGAGTTCAGCCCCAGCATTTT.

The chain uses TRBV29-1 and TRBJ2-2, with D unresolved. The V end lost 7 bases, the J end lost 3 bases, and 9 bases lay between the germline ends. This CDR3 comprises 12 residues. CDR1 and CDR2 (germline): SQVTM, ANQGSEA. The CDR3, as DNA: TGCAGCGCCGACATACACACCGGGGAGCTGTTTTTT. It encodes CSADIHTGELFF.

The chain employs TRBV14 and TRBJ2-7; tentative D call: TRBD2 (6 bases). Trimming left V 4 bases short and J 13 bases short, with 29 bases between. Per the germline V gene, CDR1 is SGHDN and CDR2 is FVKESK. The length of the CDR3 is 16 residues. The CDR3 sequence: CASSRTDWGGSRLTYF. CDR3 nucleotides: TGTGCCAGCAGCCGCACCGATTGGGGAGGCTCCCGGCTTACATACTTC.

The chain combines TRBV9 with TRBJ1-2; D not certain. The V and J ends lost 4 bases and 8 bases respectively, with 12 bases between them. There are 12 residues in the CDR3. Germline CDR1 and CDR2: SGDLS and YYNGEE. CDR3 sequence reads: CASSPPRSGYTF. DNA for the CDR3: TGTGCCAGCAGCCCCCCAAGGAGCGGCTACACCTTC.

In its sample, this clone was seen a few times. The chain has TRBV15 and TRBJ2-5, with D possibly matching TRBD2 (5 bases). Germline CDR1 reads LNHNV; CDR2 reads YYDKDF (reference sequence). This CDR3 region has 15 residues. V was shortened by 3 bases and J by 6 bases, with 17 bases between the two germline ends. The CDR3: CATSSPEGGQQTQYF. The CDR3 nucleotides read TGTGCCACCAGCAGTCCTGAGGGTGGCCAGCAGACCCAGTACTTC.

This clone was found a few times. V gene TRBV27 combines with J gene TRBJ2-6, with 7 bases fitting TRBD1. After removal of 2 bases from V and 0 bases from J, the junction contained 7 bases not matched to a gene. The germline V gene encodes CDR1 MNHEY and CDR2 SMNVEV (reference sequence). The CDR3 runs to 18 residues. For the CDR3, the DNA is TGTGCCAGCAGTTTAAAGGGGGCCCTCTTCTCTGGGGCCAACGTCCTGACTTTC. Its translation: CASSLKGALFSGANVLTF.

This chain joins TRBV5-1 and TRBJ2-7, with 10 bases fitting TRBD2. This CDR3 contains 14 residues. Unmatched junction bases numbered 4, after V lost 4 bases and J lost 3 bases. Germline-derived CDR1 and CDR2 are SGHRS and YFSETQ. The CDR3 bases are TGCGCCAGCAGCCCGAGGACTAGCGGCTACGAGCAGTACTTC. Translation: CASSPRTSGYEQYF.

V and J are TRBV25-1 and TRBJ1-4, with D possibly being TRBD1 (5 bases). The germline CDR1 and CDR2 sequences are MGHDK and SYGVNS. This CDR3 comprises 15 residues. Trimming took off 3 bases at V and 8 bases at J, with 16 bases between the two ends. CDR3: CASSDLAQGKEKLFF. Here the CDR3 DNA reads TGTGCCAGCAGTGATTTGGCGCAGGGTAAGGAAAAACTGTTTTTT.

As concerns this clone: The sample contains more than one DNA sequence encoding this CDR3. This rearrangement joins TRBV18 to TRBJ2-5; no definite D call. The V gene lost 2 bases and the J gene lost 2 bases, with 6 bases spanning the gap. From germline, CDR1 is KGHSH and CDR2 LQKENI. The CDR3 spans 13 residues. The CDR3 DNA reads TGTGCCAGCTCACCAGGAGTACAAGAGACCCAGTACTTC. Translated: CASSPGVQETQYF.

This clone was picked up a small number of times. The same CDR3 arises from other DNA sequences in this sample as well. The J gene is TRBJ1-2, the V gene TRBV2, with D possibly matching TRBD1 (5 bases). The germline V and J ends were trimmed by 3 bases and 2 bases, with 7 bases remaining between them. CDR1 is SNHLY, CDR2 FYNNEI, per germline. The CDR3 has 13 residues. In DNA form, the CDR3 reads TGTGCCAGCAGTGAGCAGGGAAACTATGGCTACACCTTC. Translating gives CASSEQGNYGYTF.

The chain couples TRBV7-2 to TRBJ1-1; perhaps TRBD1 as D (6 bases). In germline, CDR1 is SGHTA, CDR2 FQGNSA. CDR3 length: 14 residues. V lost 2 bases, J lost 9 bases, and 16 bases lay in between. CDR3 DNA: TGTGCCAGCAGCTTACGGCAGGGGCCTAATAAAGCTTTCTTT. It yields the protein CASSLRQGPNKAFF.

This sequence joins TRBV19 and TRBJ1-1, with 9 nucleotides matching TRBD1. This CDR3 is 15 amino acids long. V lost 8 bases to trimming and J lost 0 bases; unmatched junction nucleotides: 7. CDR1 and CDR2 (germline): LNHDA, SQIVND (reference sequence). CDR3 in DNA: TGTGCCAGTTCCGGGACAGGGACAATGAACACTGAAGCTTTCTTT. Amino acids: CASSGTGTMNTEAFF.

This clone occurred a few times. This sequence joins TRBV9 and TRBJ1-6; D perhaps matches TRBD1 (6 bases). The CDR3 is 18 amino acids. Looked up from germline, CDR1 is SGDLS and CDR2 is YYNGEE. V gave up 0 bases and J gave up 0 bases, with 13 bases separating them. The CDR3, as DNA: TGTGCCAGCAGCGTAGAGGGACACAGGAGCTCCTATAATTCACCCCTCCACTTT. Translated: CASSVEGHRSSYNSPLHF. Supplemented by reference TRBV9 and TRBJ1-6, the full variable domain reads DSGVTQTPKHLITATGQRVTLRCSPRSGDLSVYWYQQSLDQGLQFLIQYYNGEERAKGNILERFSAQQFPDLHSELNLSSLELGDSALYFCASSVEGHRSSYNSPLHFGNGTRLTVT.

Only a few counts were recorded for this clone. This rearrangement joins TRBV2 to TRBJ2-1; D gene unclear. The CDR3 has 13 residues. The germline CDR1 and CDR2 sequences are SNHLY and FYNNEI. Deletions cut 7 bases from V and 9 bases from J, with 16 bases between. The CDR3 sequence: CASNGPPASEQFF. CDR3 coding DNA: TGTGCCAGCAATGGACCCCCCGCCAGTGAGCAGTTCTTC. Full variable domain (rest looked up from reference TRBV2 and TRBJ2-1): EPEVTQTPSHQVTQMGQEVILRCVPISNHLYFYWYRQILGQKVEFLVSFYNNEISEKSEIFDDQFSVERPDGSNFTLKIRSTKLEDSAMYFCASNGPPASEQFFGPGTRLTVL.

The chain carries TRBV4-2 and TRBJ2-3; TRBD2 agrees at 10 bases. Germline trimming cut 3 bases from V and 3 bases from J; bases unmatched to any gene: 6. The germline CDR1 and CDR2 sequences are LGHNA and YNFKEQ. CDR3 length equals 16 residues. As DNA, the CDR3 is TGTGCCAGCAGCCAGGTTAGCGGGGGGCAAACAGATACGCAGTATTTT. Translating it yields CASSQVSGGQTDTQYF.

The V call is TRBV29-1, the J call TRBJ1-1, with D possibly matching TRBD1 (5 bases). Trimming took off 7 bases at V and 3 bases at J, with 9 bases between the two ends. Germline CDR1 reads SQVTM; CDR2 reads ANQGSEA. The CDR3 runs to 11 residues. The chain's CDR3 is CSGGTHTEAFF. The CDR3 bases are TGCAGCGGAGGGACCCACACTGAAGCTTTCTTT.

The chain employs TRBV6-5 and TRBJ2-1; 9 bases map to TRBD1. Germline-derived CDR1 and CDR2 are MNHEY and SVGAGI. V shed 5 bases, J shed 7 bases, and the junction held 6 bases outside the gene matches. The CDR3 is made up of 14 amino acids. The CDR3: CASSRPGTGNEQFF. The DNA of the CDR3 is TGTGCCAGCAGTCGTCCCGGGACAGGGAATGAGCAGTTCTTC.

CDR3 DNA sequence: TGCAGCGTTGAACCCGGCCTCAATCAGCCCCAGCATTTT. Translation: CSVEPGLNQPQHF. The chain recombines TRBV29-1 with TRBJ1-5; no clear D. V lost 2 bases and J lost 3, with 8 bases in between. The CDR3 extends over 13 amino acids. Germline loops: CDR1 SQVTM, CDR2 ANQGSEA.

This clone was seen more than once but under ten times. The genes are TRBV9 and TRBJ2-7; unclear D gene. CDR3 length: 12 amino acids. Germline V gives CDR1 SGDLS, CDR2 YYNGEE. V lost 0 bases, J lost 5 bases, and 6 bases lay in between. CDR3 sequence (DNA): TGTGCCAGCAGCGTAGCTGGACACGAGCAGTACTTC. It translates to CASSVAGHEQYF.

V is TRBV2 and J is TRBJ2-5; 7 bases map to TRBD2. This CDR3 region has 11 residues. The germline V gene encodes CDR1 SNHLY and CDR2 FYNNEI. After removal of 10 bases from V and 5 bases from J, the junction contained 4 bases not matched to a gene. The CDR3 protein is CATRGWETQYF. The CDR3 DNA reads TGTGCCACGCGGGGGTGGGAGACCCAGTACTTC.

This clone turned up a few times. This sequence joins TRBV15 and TRBJ2-1; maybe TRBD2 (6 bases). Germline CDR1 reads LNHNV; CDR2 reads YYDKDF (reference sequence). Trimming took off 1 base at V and 4 bases at J, with 20 bases between the two ends. The CDR3 contains 18 residues. In DNA form, the CDR3 reads TGTGCCACCAGCAGAGCCGGGGGTAGCAGCATTGAGTACAATGAGCAGTTCTTC. Translated, it gives CATSRAGGSSIEYNEQFF.